The 2 T cell receptor beta chains below were found in one sample sequenced in a study of cytomegalovirus exposure and HLA in healthy donors. The PCR employed 60 Vbeta primers together with 13 Jbeta primers. The data were produced by immunoSEQ multiplex PCR, yet TCRdb's version contains in-frame clones alone and is incomplete. Here the sample table reports 80,000 to 100,000 clones. The sequencing sample was made of PBMCs. Source of these receptors: a woman between 25 and 40 years old in good health and CMV-seronegative.

The gene calls are TRBV19 and TRBJ1-5, with D unresolved. Trimming stripped 1 base from V and 0 bases from J, with 7 bases between. The CDR3 has 15 residues. Per germline, CDR1 LNHDA and CDR2 SQIVND (reference sequence). In nucleotides, the CDR3 is TGTGCCAGTAGTATAGTCGGAGATAGCAATCAGCCCCAGCATTTT. Encoded protein: CASSIVGDSNQPQHF.

The CDR3 loop is CASSIEVTEAFF. DNA of the CDR3: TGTGCCAGCAGCATAGAAGTCACTGAAGCTTTCTTT. The chain recombines TRBV6-1 with TRBJ1-1; no firm D call. V was cut by 6 bases and J by 4 bases, with 9 bases left in between. The CDR3 totals 12 residues. The germline gives CDR1 MNHNS, CDR2 SASEGT.